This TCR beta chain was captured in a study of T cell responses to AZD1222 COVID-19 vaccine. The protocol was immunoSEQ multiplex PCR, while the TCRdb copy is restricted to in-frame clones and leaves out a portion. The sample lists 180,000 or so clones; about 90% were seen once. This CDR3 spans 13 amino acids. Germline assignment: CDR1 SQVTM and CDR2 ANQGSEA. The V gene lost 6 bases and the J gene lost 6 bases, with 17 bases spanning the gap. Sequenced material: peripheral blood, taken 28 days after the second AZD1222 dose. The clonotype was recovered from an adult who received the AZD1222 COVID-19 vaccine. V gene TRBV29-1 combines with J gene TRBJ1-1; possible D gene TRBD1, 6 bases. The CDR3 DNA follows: TGCAGCGTCATACAGGGCTGGGGCTCTGAAGCTTTCTTT. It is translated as CSVIQGWGSEAFF. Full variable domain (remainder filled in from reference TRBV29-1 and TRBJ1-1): SAVISQKPSRDICQRGTSLTIQCQVDSQVTMMFWYRQQPGQSLTLIATANQGSEATYESGFVIDKFPISRPNLTFSTLTVSNMSPEDSSIYLCSVIQGWGSEAFFGQGTRLTVV.